The next 3 T cell receptor beta chains were all read from a single sample in a study of TIL therapy for anti-PD-1-resistant metastatic lung cancer. The time point here: pre-treatment sample, taken before nivolumab and TIL therapy. This was the immunoSEQ v3 assay. Some clones are missing from TCRdb's copy, which holds only in-frame ones; the method was immunoSEQ multiplex PCR. The repertoire holds about 59,000 clones, with around 70% as singletons. Sequencing used blood, obtained at baseline. The receptor source for this set is a person aged 25 to 85 with non-small cell lung cancer.

The chain uses TRBV27 and TRBJ2-2; 8 bases are shared with TRBD2. The CDR3 is 17 residues long. With V trimmed by 5 bases and J by 8 bases, 16 bases remained unmatched. Germline V lookup: CDR1 MNHEY, CDR2 SMNVEV (reference sequence). CDR3 bases: TGTGCCAGCAGTCCGTCGGGTAGCGGGGTCCTTTGGGGGGAGCTGTTTTTT. Protein: CASSPSGSGVLWGELFF.

The CDR3 spells CASSLRRGFGANVLTF. The CDR3 region has the DNA TGTGCCAGCAGTTTACGTAGGGGGTTTGGGGCCAACGTCCTGACTTTC. This chain uses TRBV27 with TRBJ2-6, with D possibly matching TRBD1 (6 bases). CDR1 and CDR2 (germline): MNHEY, SMNVEV (reference sequence). The CDR3 runs to 16 residues. V was cut by 2 bases and J by 3 bases, with 11 bases left in between.

The J gene is TRBJ2-6, the V gene TRBV5-8, with D unresolved. V was shortened by 4 bases and J by 0 bases, with 11 bases between the two germline ends. Germline loops: CDR1 SGHTS, CDR2 YDEGEE. The CDR3 runs to 16 residues. The CDR3 loop is CASSARPLSGANVLTF. In DNA, the CDR3 is TGTGCCAGCAGCGCCAGGCCACTCTCTGGGGCCAACGTCCTGACTTTC.